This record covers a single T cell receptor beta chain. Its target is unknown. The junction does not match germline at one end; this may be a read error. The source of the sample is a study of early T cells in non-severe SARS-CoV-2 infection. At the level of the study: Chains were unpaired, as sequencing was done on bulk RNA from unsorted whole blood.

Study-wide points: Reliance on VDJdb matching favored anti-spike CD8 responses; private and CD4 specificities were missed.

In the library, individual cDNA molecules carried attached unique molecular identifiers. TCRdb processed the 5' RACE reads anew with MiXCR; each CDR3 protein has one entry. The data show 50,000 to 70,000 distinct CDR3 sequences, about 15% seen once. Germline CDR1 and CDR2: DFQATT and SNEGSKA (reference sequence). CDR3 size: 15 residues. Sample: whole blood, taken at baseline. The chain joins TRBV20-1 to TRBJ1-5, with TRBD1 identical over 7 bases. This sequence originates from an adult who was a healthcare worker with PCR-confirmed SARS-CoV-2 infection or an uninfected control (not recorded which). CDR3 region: CSARGGGSRDQPQHF. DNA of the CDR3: TGCAGTGCAAGAGGAGGGGGCTCTAGGGATCAGCCCCAGCATTTT.